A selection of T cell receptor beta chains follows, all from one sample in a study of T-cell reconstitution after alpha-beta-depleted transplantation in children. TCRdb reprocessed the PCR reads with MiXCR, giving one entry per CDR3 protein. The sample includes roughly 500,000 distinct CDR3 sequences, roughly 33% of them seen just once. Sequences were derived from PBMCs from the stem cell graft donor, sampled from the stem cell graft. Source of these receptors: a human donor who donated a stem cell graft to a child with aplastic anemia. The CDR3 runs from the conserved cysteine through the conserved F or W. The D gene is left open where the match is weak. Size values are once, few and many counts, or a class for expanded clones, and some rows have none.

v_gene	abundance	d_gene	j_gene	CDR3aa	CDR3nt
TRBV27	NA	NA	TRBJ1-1	CASSFRGRFTEAFF	TGTGCCAGCAGTTTCCGGGGGAGATTCACTGAAGCTTTCTTT
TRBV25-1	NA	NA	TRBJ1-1	CASSEYGGGNTEAFF	TGTGCCAGCAGTGAATATGGGGGGGGGAACACTGAAGCTTTCTTT
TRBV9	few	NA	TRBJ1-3	CASSPAGSSGNTIYF	TGTGCCAGCAGCCCAGCAGGGAGCTCTGGAAACACCATATATTTT
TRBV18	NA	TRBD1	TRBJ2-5	CASSPGQGPQTQYF	TGTGCCAGCTCACCGGGACAGGGCCCCCAGACCCAGTACTTC
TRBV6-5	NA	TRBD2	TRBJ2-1	CASSLLASNYNEQFF	TGTGCCAGCAGCTTACTAGCGTCAAACTACAATGAGCAGTTCTTC
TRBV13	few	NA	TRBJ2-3	CASNEGVRADTQYF	TGTGCCAGCAATGAGGGAGTTCGCGCAGATACGCAGTATTTT
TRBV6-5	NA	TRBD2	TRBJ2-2	CASSSVRGRGTGELFF	TGTGCCAGCAGTTCCGTTCGCGGGAGGGGCACCGGGGAGCTGTTTTTT
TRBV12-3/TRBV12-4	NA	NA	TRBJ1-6	CASSLNGGNSPLHF	TGTGCCAGCAGTTTGAACGGGGGAAATTCACCCCTCCACTTT
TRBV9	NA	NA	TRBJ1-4	CASSVGAATNEKLFF	TGTGCCAGCAGCGTAGGGGCAGCAACTAATGAAAAACTGTTTTTT
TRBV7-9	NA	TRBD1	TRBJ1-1	CASTLGKGAEAFF	TGTGCCAGCACCCTAGGGAAGGGGGCAGAAGCTTTCTTT
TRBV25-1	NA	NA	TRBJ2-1	CASSWVWDGLYNEQFF	TGTGCCAGCAGTTGGGTGTGGGACGGTCTCTACAATGAGCAGTTCTTC
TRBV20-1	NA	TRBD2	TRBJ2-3	CSAGTSGGTDTQYF	TGCAGTGCCGGGACTAGCGGGGGCACAGATACGCAGTATTTT
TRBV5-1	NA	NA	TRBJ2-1	CASSQGADEQFF	TGCGCCAGCAGCCAGGGTGCTGATGAGCAGTTCTTC
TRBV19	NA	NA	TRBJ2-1	CASSIMGSDNEQFF	TGTGCCAGTAGTATAATGGGGAGTGACAATGAGCAGTTCTTC
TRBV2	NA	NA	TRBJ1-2	CASSDRLEDDSLNYGYTF	TGTGCCAGCAGTGACCGTCTTGAGGACGACAGCCTTAACTATGGCTACACCTTC
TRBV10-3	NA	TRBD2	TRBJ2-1	CAISESAASGSQFF	TGTGCCATCAGTGAGTCAGCGGCTAGCGGGAGCCAGTTCTTC
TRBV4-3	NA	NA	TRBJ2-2	CASSQLTPNTGELFF	TGCGCCAGCAGCCAACTTACACCGAACACCGGGGAGCTGTTTTTT
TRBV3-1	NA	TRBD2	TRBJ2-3	CASSLPGLGQDTQYF	TGTGCCAGCAGCCTACCGGGACTAGGTCAAGATACGCAGTATTTT
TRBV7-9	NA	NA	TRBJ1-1	CASSPKSVWDSGPFF	TGTGCCAGCAGCCCTAAAAGTGTGTGGGACTCTGGACCTTTCTTT
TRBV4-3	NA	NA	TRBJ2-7	CASSQTLGSPEQYF	TGCGCCAGCAGCCAAACGTTGGGCTCTCCGGAGCAGTACTTC
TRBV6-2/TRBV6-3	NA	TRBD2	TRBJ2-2	CASSYSKGGGNTGELFF	TGTGCCAGCAGTTACTCGAAGGGCGGGGGAAACACCGGGGAGCTGTTTTTT
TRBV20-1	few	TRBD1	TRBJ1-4	CSARQTTGANEKLFF	TGCAGTGCTAGACAAACGACAGGGGCGAATGAAAAACTGTTTTTT
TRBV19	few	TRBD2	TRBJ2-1	CASSMVGGVYNEQFF	TGTGCCAGTAGTATGGTTGGGGGGGTCTACAATGAGCAGTTCTTC
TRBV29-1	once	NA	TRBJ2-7	CSVGRVHEQYF	TGCAGCGTCGGCAGGGTCCACGAGCAGTACTTC
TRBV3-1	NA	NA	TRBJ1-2	CASSHSTPGGNYGYTF	TGTGCCAGCAGCCATTCGACGCCCGGTGGTAACTATGGCTACACCTTC
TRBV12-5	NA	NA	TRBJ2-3	CASGAAGARGDTQYF	TGTGCTAGTGGCGCCGCGGGAGCCAGGGGAGATACGCAGTATTTT
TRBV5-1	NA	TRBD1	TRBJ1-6	CASSLRQGGDNSPLHF	TGCGCCAGCAGCTTGCGACAGGGTGGTGATAATTCACCCCTCCACTTT
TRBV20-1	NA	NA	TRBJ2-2	CSARGRGQSTGELFF	TGCAGTGCTAGAGGGCGGGGGCAAAGCACCGGGGAGCTGTTTTTT
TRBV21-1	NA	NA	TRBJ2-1	CASSPRTSIHNEQFF	TGTGCCAGCAGCCCCAGGACTAGTATCCACAATGAGCAGTTCTTC
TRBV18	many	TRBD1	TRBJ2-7	CASSPGTGDYEQYF	TGTGCCAGCTCACCAGGGACAGGGGATTACGAGCAGTACTTC
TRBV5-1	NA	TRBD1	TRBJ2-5	CASSVKGQAQETQYF	TGCGCCAGCAGCGTAAAGGGACAGGCCCAAGAGACCCAGTACTTC
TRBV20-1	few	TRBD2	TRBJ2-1	CSAGKPAGGGNEQFF	TGCAGTGCTGGCAAGCCAGCGGGAGGAGGGAATGAGCAGTTCTTC
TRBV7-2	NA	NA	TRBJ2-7	CASSSQWGQDWGYEQYF	TGTGCCAGCAGCTCACAGTGGGGGCAGGATTGGGGCTACGAGCAGTACTTC
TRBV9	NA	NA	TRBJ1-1	CASSAQNTGDTEAFF	TGTGCCAGCAGCGCGCAGAACACGGGGGACACTGAAGCTTTCTTT
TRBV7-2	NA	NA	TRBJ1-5	CASSLNREQPQHF	TGTGCCAGCAGCTTAAACCGGGAGCAGCCCCAGCATTTT
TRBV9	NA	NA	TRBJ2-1	CASSAGDPSSYNEQFF	TGTGCCAGCAGCGCTGGGGACCCGAGCTCCTACAATGAGCAGTTCTTC
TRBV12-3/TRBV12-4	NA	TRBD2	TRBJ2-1	CASSPRAGLAARSSYNEQFF	TGTGCCAGCAGTCCGCGGGCGGGACTAGCGGCCCGGAGCTCCTACAATGAGCAGTTCTTC
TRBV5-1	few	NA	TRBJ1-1	CASSLPGINTEAFF	TGCGCCAGCAGCTTGCCGGGGATTAACACTGAAGCTTTCTTT
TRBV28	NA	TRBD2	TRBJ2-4	CASKGGTSGTVAYF	TGTGCCAGCAAGGGTGGGACTAGCGGGACAGTTGCTTACTTC
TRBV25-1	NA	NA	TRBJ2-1	CASIGDWYSSYNEQFF	TGTGCCAGCATCGGGGATTGGTATAGCTCCTACAATGAGCAGTTCTTC
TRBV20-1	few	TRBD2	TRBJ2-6	CSARVSGRAAGANVLTF	TGCAGTGCTAGAGTGTCGGGGAGGGCCGCCGGGGCCAACGTCCTGACTTTC
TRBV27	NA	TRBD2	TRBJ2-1	CASSAPGREYYNEQFF	TGTGCCAGCAGCGCTCCGGGGAGGGAGTACTACAATGAGCAGTTCTTC
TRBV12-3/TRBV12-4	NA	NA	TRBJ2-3	CASRIQGDGGSDTQYF	TGTGCCAGCAGGATACAGGGAGATGGTGGGTCAGATACGCAGTATTTT
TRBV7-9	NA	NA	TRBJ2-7	CASSGDPSYNEQYF	TGTGCCAGCAGCGGGGACCCGTCCTACAACGAGCAGTACTTC
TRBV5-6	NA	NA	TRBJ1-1	CASSLAMGTEAFF	TGTGCCAGCAGCTTGGCCATGGGAACTGAAGCTTTCTTT
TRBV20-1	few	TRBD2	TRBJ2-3	CSARVAGVRVEDTQYF	TGCAGTGCTAGGGTTGCGGGAGTAAGGGTGGAAGATACGCAGTATTTT
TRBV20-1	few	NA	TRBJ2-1	CSASGRPAYNEQFF	TGCAGTGCAAGTGGACGCCCGGCCTACAATGAGCAGTTCTTC
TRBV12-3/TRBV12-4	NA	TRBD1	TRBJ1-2	CASSFRQGARDGYTF	TGTGCCAGCAGTTTTCGACAGGGGGCTAGAGATGGCTACACCTTC
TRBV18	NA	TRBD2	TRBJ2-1	CASSPMSGSYNEQFF	TGTGCCAGCTCACCAATGAGCGGGAGCTACAATGAGCAGTTCTTC
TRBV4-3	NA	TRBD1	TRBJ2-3	CASSQGMTGGVIDTQYF	TGCGCCAGCAGCCAAGGGATGACAGGGGGAGTTATTGATACGCAGTATTTT
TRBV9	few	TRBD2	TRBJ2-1	CASSVVSGKYYNEQFF	TGTGCCAGCAGCGTAGTTAGCGGGAAATACTACAATGAGCAGTTCTTC
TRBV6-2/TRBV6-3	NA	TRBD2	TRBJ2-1	CASRVAGGLYNEQFF	TGTGCCAGCAGGGTAGCGGGAGGGCTCTACAATGAGCAGTTCTTC
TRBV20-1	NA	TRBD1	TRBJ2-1	CSAPTGGQYEQFF	TGCAGTGCCCCGACAGGGGGACAATATGAGCAGTTCTTC
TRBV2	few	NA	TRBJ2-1	CASTWGGEQFF	TGTGCCAGCACCTGGGGGGGCGAGCAGTTCTTC
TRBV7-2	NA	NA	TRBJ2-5	CATSLPQGGSRQETQYF	TGTGCCACCAGCTTACCACAAGGAGGCTCTCGACAAGAGACCCAGTACTTC
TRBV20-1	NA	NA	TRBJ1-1	CSAVQEYTEAFF	TGCAGTGCTGTACAGGAGTACACTGAAGCTTTCTTT
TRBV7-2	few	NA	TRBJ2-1	CASSLGPQGEQFF	TGTGCCAGCAGCTTAGGGCCGCAGGGTGAGCAGTTCTTC
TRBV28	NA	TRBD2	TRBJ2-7	CASSFRLAESGEQYF	TGTGCCAGCAGTTTCCGACTAGCGGAAAGCGGCGAGCAGTACTTC
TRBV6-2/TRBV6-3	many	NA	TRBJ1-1	CASSSSENTEAFF	TGTGCCAGCAGCTCTAGCGAGAACACTGAAGCTTTCTTT